These 26 T cell receptor beta chains share one sample of origin, sequenced in a study of T cells after somatic rescue of genetic block. The data were produced by immunoSEQ multiplex PCR, yet TCRdb's version contains in-frame clones alone and is incomplete. The profile shows roughly 120,000 clones, about 89% of them singletons. Sequencing input: peripheral blood mononuclear cells (PBMCs). The receptors derive from a woman younger than 35.

This clone appeared a single time. The V and J genes are TRBV19 and TRBJ2-1, with D perhaps given as TRBD1 or TRBD2 (6 bases each). The CDR3 extends over 13 amino acids. Between the trimmed V and J ends, which lost 4 bases and 5 bases, there was a span of 9 bases. CDR1 and CDR2 (germline): LNHDA, SQIVND (reference sequence). CDR3 loop: CASSTGGHNEQFF. Written as DNA, the CDR3 is TGTGCCAGTAGTACCGGGGGCCACAATGAGCAGTTCTTC.

The chain is built from TRBV6-1 and TRBJ2-2, with D possibly TRBD1 on 7 matching bases. Trimming cost V 7 bases and J 7 bases, with 19 bases left between them. The CDR3 is 15 residues long. CDR1 is MNHNS and CDR2 is SASEGT in the germline V gene. CDR3 protein: CASTPGGTKNGELFF. The DNA for the CDR3 is TGTGCCAGCACCCCAGGGGGGACGAAGAACGGGGAGCTGTTTTTT.

This clone was counted only a few times. The chain links TRBV4-1 to TRBJ1-1; D unclear. Germline lookup yields CDR1 MGHRA and CDR2 YSYEKL. The CDR3 length is 14 residues. Trimming pared 3 bases from V and 0 bases from J, leaving 8 bases between. In nucleotides, the CDR3 is TGCGCCAGCAGCCACGGGAGAATGAACACTGAAGCTTTCTTT. Amino acid sequence: CASSHGRMNTEAFF.

This chain connects TRBV2 to TRBJ2-1; D possibly corresponds to TRBD2 (6 bases). The CDR3 spans 11 residues. The germline CDR1 and CDR2 sequences are SNHLY and FYNNEI. The V end lost 5 bases, the J end lost 10 bases, and 9 bases lay between the germline ends. The DNA of the CDR3 is TGTGCCAGCAGTCCCCTAGCGGAGCAGTTCTTC. Its translation is CASSPLAEQFF.

This CDR3 reads CSAKALTGDTGELFF. CDR3 bases: TGCAGCGCCAAGGCCCTGACAGGGGACACCGGGGAGCTGTTTTTT. This chain uses TRBV29-1 with TRBJ2-2; the match to TRBD1 covers 8 bases. Trimming at V came to 7 bases and at J to 3 bases, leaving 10 bases not matched to a gene. CDR1 and CDR2 from the germline V gene are SQVTM and ANQGSEA. This CDR3 has 15 amino acids.

The CDR3 DNA reads TGTGCCAGCAGCTTGGGGGGACGGAGAGGTGCTGGAAACACCATATATTTT. Translation: CASSLGGRRGAGNTIYF. The genes are TRBV5-4 and TRBJ1-3, with D perhaps TRBD1 (5 bases). Trimming removed 0 bases from V and 2 bases from J, with 15 bases in between. The germline V gene has CDR1 SGHNT and CDR2 YYREEE (reference sequence). The CDR3 loop spans 17 amino acids.

The sample holds one count of this clone. The V and J genes are TRBV5-1 and TRBJ1-3, with D tentatively TRBD1 (6 bases). Germline lookup yields CDR1 SGHRS and CDR2 YFSETQ. CDR3 size: 15 residues. Deletions cut 4 bases from V and 1 base from J, with 12 bases between. The CDR3 is CASSLQGVSGNTIYF. The CDR3 DNA sequence: TGCGCCAGCAGCCTACAGGGTGTGTCTGGAAACACCATATATTTT.

This chain connects TRBV29-1 to TRBJ2-2; 13 bases align to TRBD2. Looked up from germline, CDR1 is SQVTM and CDR2 is ANQGSEA. V was clipped by 8 bases and J by 2 bases; unmatched bases: 5. The length of the CDR3 is 15 residues. The CDR3 reads CSMTSGGHNTGELFF. CDR3 DNA sequence: TGCAGCATGACTAGCGGGGGGCATAACACCGGGGAGCTGTTTTTT.

The chain carries TRBV7-8 and TRBJ2-3; 8 bases match TRBD2. Germline-derived CDR1 and CDR2 are SGHVS and FQNEAQ. The CDR3 extends over 14 amino acids. J lost 5 bases, V lost 5 bases, and 6 bases had no gene match. CDR3 nucleotides: TGTGCCAGCAGCCTGCGGGGGGCCCAAGATACGCAGTATTTT. Protein sequence: CASSLRGAQDTQYF.

This chain joins TRBV28 and TRBJ1-1, with D unresolved. The CDR3 extends over 13 amino acids. V lost 4 bases to trimming and J lost 0 bases, with 6 bases between them. The V gene's germline CDR1 is MDHEN and CDR2 SYDVKM. The CDR3 bases are TGTGCCAGCAGTTCCTATATGAACACTGAAGCTTTCTTT. It specifies CASSSYMNTEAFF.

The count of this clone is one. This chain connects TRBV2 to TRBJ2-7; maybe TRBD2 (7 bases). CDR1 and CDR2 (germline): SNHLY, FYNNEI. The CDR3 covers 14 residues. V was clipped by 7 bases and J by 3 bases, with 16 bases between them. CDR3 in DNA: TGTGCCAGCACCCTGGGAGGGGGTTACTACGAGCAGTACTTC. Translating it yields CASTLGGGYYEQYF.

This chain uses TRBV10-3 with TRBJ2-3, with 8 nucleotides matching TRBD1. Germline CDR1 ENHRY, CDR2 SYGVKD. This CDR3 has 15 residues. Germline trimming cut 6 bases from V and 0 bases from J; bases unmatched to any gene: 5. The CDR3 is CAIRDRDISTDTQYF. The CDR3 region has the DNA TGTGCCATCAGGGACAGGGATATCAGCACAGATACGCAGTATTTT.

The chain is built from TRBV30 and TRBJ2-4; D may be TRBD1 or TRBD2 (6 bases each). The germline V gene encodes CDR1 GTSNPN and CDR2 SVGIG (reference sequence). V shed 6 bases and J shed 6 bases, with 15 bases lying between them. This CDR3 spans 13 amino acids. The CDR3 sequence: CACTFRGLNIQYF. The DNA for the CDR3 is TGTGCCTGTACTTTTCGGGGGCTAAACATTCAGTACTTC.

The chain has TRBV7-2 and TRBJ2-3; the match to TRBD2 covers 8 bases. Unmatched junction bases numbered 2, after V lost 0 bases and J lost 0 bases. CDR3 length: 16 residues. Germline lookup yields CDR1 SGHTA and CDR2 FQGNSA. The CDR3 spells CASSLAASGSTDTQYF. In DNA, the CDR3 is TGTGCCAGCAGCTTAGCGGCTAGCGGGAGCACAGATACGCAGTATTTT.

This chain connects TRBV9 to TRBJ2-3; 12 bases line up with TRBD2. Germline CDR1 SGDLS, CDR2 YYNGEE. J gave up 4 bases and V 0 bases, and 6 bases lay outside the gene matches. There are 17 residues in the CDR3. The CDR3 is CASSVDLAGGLSDTQYF. The CDR3 DNA is TGTGCCAGCAGCGTAGACCTAGCGGGGGGGCTTTCAGATACGCAGTATTTT.

The chain couples TRBV5-1 to TRBJ2-7; 7 bases align to TRBD1. The CDR3 is 14 amino acids. Losses at the gene ends were 4 bases for V and 2 bases for J; bases not matched to a gene: 6. Looked up from germline, CDR1 is SGHRS and CDR2 is YFSETQ. CDR3 DNA sequence: TGCGCCAGCAGCGAATTAGGGACAGCCTACGAGCAGTACTTC. Amino acid sequence: CASSELGTAYEQYF.

The rearrangement uses TRBV4-3 and TRBJ1-2, with no clear D. Trimming removed 1 base at V and 2 bases at J, with 8 bases between. CDR3 length equals 14 residues. Germline V lookup: CDR1 LGHNA, CDR2 YSLEER. This CDR3 reads CASSQAEQNYGYTF. As DNA, the CDR3 is TGCGCCAGCAGCCAAGCCGAACAGAACTATGGCTACACCTTC.

The table lists this clone with a count of one. The gene calls are TRBV4-3 and TRBJ2-1; D not resolved. The germline V gene has CDR1 LGHNA and CDR2 YSLEER. CDR3 size: 15 residues. V was cut by 3 bases and J by 6 bases, with 15 bases left in between. The CDR3 region is CASSQDFDRFNEQFF. Here the CDR3 DNA reads TGCGCCAGCAGCCAGGATTTCGATAGATTCAATGAGCAGTTCTTC.

In DNA form, the CDR3 reads TGTGCCAGCAGTGCCCGACCCATGGGCAATCAGCCCCAGCATTTT. Translation gives CASSARPMGNQPQHF. V and J are TRBV6-5 and TRBJ1-5; no clear D. The CDR3 covers 15 residues. The ends were cut back, 5 bases at V and 2 bases at J, with 13 bases in the middle. CDR1 is MNHEY, CDR2 SVGAGI, per germline.

The chain joins TRBV19 to TRBJ2-2; possibly TRBD2 for D (6 bases). V was trimmed by 6 bases and J by 6 bases, leaving 14 bases between them. In germline, CDR1 is LNHDA, CDR2 SQIVND (reference sequence). This CDR3 comprises 14 residues. The CDR3 protein is CASRRGTPPGELFF. The CDR3 DNA reads as TGTGCCAGTAGGCGAGGGACTCCCCCCGGGGAGCTGTTTTTT.

The DNA of the CDR3 is TGCGCCAGCAGCTGGGGACAGGGCCAGCCCCAGCATTTT. It specifies CASSWGQGQPQHF. This chain links TRBV5-1 with TRBJ1-5; 9 bases line up with TRBD1. CDR1 SGHRS and CDR2 YFSETQ come from the germline V gene. This CDR3 comprises 13 residues. Trimming removed 3 bases from V and 7 bases from J; junction bases left unmatched: 2. Full variable domain (remainder filled in from reference TRBV5-1 and TRBJ1-5): KAGVTQTPRYLIKTRGQQVTLSCSPISGHRSVSWYQQTPGQGLQFLFEYFSETQRNKGNFPGRFSGRQFSNSRSEMNVSTLELGDSALYLCASSWGQGQPQHFGDGTRLSIL.

V usage is TRBV5-4 and J usage is TRBJ2-7; TRBD2 is a possible D gene (5 bases). The V end was cut by 4 bases, the J end by 1 base, with 12 bases between. The CDR3 is 14 amino acids. Germline assignment: CDR1 SGHNT and CDR2 YYREEE (reference sequence). CDR3 nucleotide sequence: TGTGCCAGCAGCCTCGCGAGGGAGTCCTACGAGCAGTACTTC. As protein: CASSLARESYEQYF.

The rearrangement joins TRBV5-6 to TRBJ2-2; D is ambiguous. In germline, CDR1 is SGHDT, CDR2 YYEEEE. V was cut by 1 base and J by 6 bases, with 4 bases left in between. This CDR3 region has 12 residues. The CDR3 nucleotides read TGTGCCAGCAGCTTGATGTCCGGGGAGCTGTTTTTT. The encoded protein is CASSLMSGELFF.

CDR3 amino acids: CASSVGGVPSGEQYF. The CDR3 bases are TGTGCCAGCAGCGTAGGGGGGGTCCCCTCGGGGGAGCAGTACTTC. This sequence joins TRBV9 and TRBJ2-7; TRBD2 is a possible D gene (6 bases). The V end lost 0 bases, the J end lost 7 bases, and 17 bases lay between the germline ends. The CDR3 has 15 amino acids. Germline CDR1 SGDLS, CDR2 YYNGEE.

The J gene is TRBJ2-2, the V gene TRBV7-2, with D unresolved. The CDR3 has 15 residues. The germline V gene has CDR1 SGHTA and CDR2 FQGNSA. The V end lost 7 bases, the J end lost 5 bases, and 17 bases lay between the germline ends. The CDR3 DNA sequence: TGTGCCAGCACCCGTGGTGGGGAAACTACCGGGGAGCTGTTTTTT. It translates to CASTRGGETTGELFF. The whole variable domain, remainder taken from reference TRBV7-2 and TRBJ2-2, is GAGVSQSPSNKVTEKGKDVELRCDPISGHTALYWYRQSLGQGLEFLIYFQGNSAPDKSGLPSDRFSAERTGGSVSTLTIQRTQQEDSAVYLCASTRGGETTGELFFGEGSRLTVL.

The chain couples TRBV7-2 to TRBJ2-5; D perhaps matches TRBD1 (6 bases). Germline values: CDR1 SGHTA, CDR2 FQGNSA. V lost 7 bases and J lost 0, with 9 bases in between. The length of the CDR3 is 13 residues. The CDR3 here is CASKRGYQETQYF. CDR3 nucleotide sequence: TGTGCCAGCAAGAGGGGGTACCAAGAGACCCAGTACTTC.